A single sample gave rise to the 24 T cell receptor beta chains below, sequenced in a study of molecular identifiers for immune sequencing clone quantification. TCRdb re-analysed the PCR reads in MiXCR, keeping a single row per CDR3 protein. This sample has about 640,000 distinct CDR3 sequences, with just under 20% found just once. The sequenced sample was naive CD8+ T cells from blood, with Jurkat cell RNA spiked in. Subset given: FACS-sorted CD8+CD4-CCR7+CD45RA+ naive T cells. The receptors shown here come from a human donor in good health. Some libraries in this study had Jurkat cell RNA spiked in.

Many counts were recorded for this clonotype. The gene calls are TRBV6-2 or TRBV6-3 and TRBJ2-5, with 8 bases lining up with TRBD2. This CDR3 is built from 13 residues. The V gene's germline CDR1 is MNHEY and CDR2 SVGEGT. The V gene end was trimmed by 5 bases and the J gene end by 4 bases; junction bases not matched to a gene: 3. In DNA, the CDR3 is TGTGCCAGCAGTAATCTAGCGGGAGAGACCCAGTACTTC. This translates into CASSNLAGETQYF.

The rearrangement links TRBV27 to TRBJ1-6, with 9 bases fitting TRBD1. The CDR3 is made up of 14 amino acids. Germline assignment: CDR1 MNHEY and CDR2 SMNVEV (reference sequence). V shed 6 bases and J 10 bases; nucleotides not matched to a gene: 7. The CDR3 DNA is TGTGCCAGCAGATGGGGACAGGGCGCATCACCCCTCCACTTT. Translation gives CASRWGQGASPLHF.

Note on this clonotype: A much larger clone differs from this one at a single base, so this may be a read error. This rearrangement joins TRBV4-2 to TRBJ2-5; TRBD2 might be the D (5 bases). This CDR3 region has 15 residues. From germline, CDR1 is LGHNA and CDR2 YNFKEQ. CDR3 sequence: CASGQVEVPGETQYF. In nucleotides, the CDR3 is TGTGCCAGCGGCCAAGTGGAGGTCCCGGGGGAGACCCAGTACTTC.

The sample holds a few counts of this clonotype. The chain joins TRBV7-6 to TRBJ1-1; tentatively, D is TRBD1 (5 bases). The CDR3 covers 14 residues. The germline CDR1 and CDR2 sequences are SGHVS and FNYEAQ. Trimming left V 2 bases short and J 4 bases short, with 11 bases between. Here the CDR3 reads CASSLRVGVTEAFF. DNA of the CDR3: TGTGCCAGCAGCTTAAGGGTAGGGGTCACTGAAGCTTTCTTT.

To note about this clonotype: Compared with germline, one end of the junction differs, possibly owing to a read error. This chain connects TRBV6-5 to TRBJ2-1; D not resolved. The CDR3 contains 15 residues. Per the germline V gene, CDR1 is MNHEY and CDR2 is SVGAGI. The CDR3 sequence is CASSYPPSGMSEQSF. The CDR3 DNA follows: TGTGCCAGCAGTTACCCTCCTAGTGGGATGTCTGAGCAGTCCTTC.

The V and J genes are TRBV30 and TRBJ1-5; D is ambiguous. The CDR3 is made up of 14 amino acids. V lost 2 bases and J 0 bases, leaving 8 bases between the germline ends. The germline gives CDR1 GTSNPN, CDR2 SVGIG (reference sequence). The CDR3 bases are TGTGCCTGGAGTAGAGGGAATAGCAATCAGCCCCAGCATTTT. It translates to CAWSRGNSNQPQHF.

A note on this clonotype: A much bigger clone sits one base away, suggesting this may be a read error. This sequence joins TRBV25-1 and TRBJ1-1, with D uncertain. Germline CDR1 MGHDK, CDR2 SYGVNS. This CDR3 spans 11 amino acids. DNA of the CDR3: TGTGCCAGCAGCCTAGGTACTGACGCTTCCTTT. Amino acids: CASSLGTDASF.

As for this clonotype: A clone one base away is much larger, so this may be a read error. The chain has TRBV24-1 and TRBJ1-1; 7 bases are shared with TRBD1. This CDR3 spans 12 amino acids. In germline, CDR1 is KGHDR, CDR2 SFDVKD. The CDR3 coding sequence is TGTGCCACCAGTGATCTGACAGGGACGGCTCTCTTT. Translating it yields CATSDLTGTALF.

The rearrangement links TRBV28 to TRBJ2-3; TRBD1 might be the D (5 bases). Between the trimmed V and J ends, which lost 2 bases and 0 bases, there was a span of 15 bases. Germline V gene data show CDR1 as MDHEN and CDR2 as SYDVKM. The CDR3 has 17 residues. CDR3: CASSLRSVGASTDTQYF. In nucleotides, the CDR3 is TGTGCCAGCAGTTTAAGGTCGGTAGGGGCTAGCACAGATACGCAGTATTTT.

The chain carries TRBV27 and TRBJ1-1; 7 nucleotides agree with TRBD1. The V segment lost 2 bases and the J segment 1 base; nucleotides outside the gene matches: 4. The CDR3 loop spans 15 amino acids. Germline V gives CDR1 MNHEY, CDR2 SMNVEV (reference sequence). As DNA, the CDR3 is TGTGCCAGCAGTTTAACAGGGGCTACGAACACTGAAGCTTTCTTT. It translates to CASSLTGATNTEAFF.

This clonotype was found many times. This chain joins TRBV27 and TRBJ2-5; D gene ambiguous. The CDR3 is 14 residues long. V lost 5 bases, J lost 2 bases, and 12 bases lay in between. Germline V lookup: CDR1 MNHEY, CDR2 SMNVEV (reference sequence). The CDR3 protein is CASSSQERQETQYF. CDR3 sequence (DNA): TGTGCCAGCAGTAGCCAGGAGCGTCAAGAGACCCAGTACTTC.

The gene calls are TRBV2 and TRBJ2-1, with TRBD2 matching over 12 bases. The length of the CDR3 is 17 residues. The germline V gene encodes CDR1 SNHLY and CDR2 FYNNEI. V lost 2 bases to trimming and J lost 7 bases; unmatched junction nucleotides: 9. CDR3 sequence: CASSETSGGYVGNEQFF. In nucleotides, the CDR3 is TGTGCCAGCAGTGAAACTAGCGGGGGGTATGTGGGGAATGAGCAGTTCTTC.

The chain couples TRBV10-3 to TRBJ2-2, with TRBD2 matching 8 bases. Germline lookup yields CDR1 ENHRY and CDR2 SYGVKD. V lost 2 bases to trimming and J lost 4 bases; unmatched junction nucleotides: 21. CDR3 length equals 21 residues. CDR3 DNA sequence: TGTGCCATCAGTGAGGGGGCGGATGTCGTCTCGGCTAGCGGGCGCACCGGGGAGCTGTTTTTT. Amino acid sequence: CAISEGADVVSASGRTGELFF.

This clonotype was recorded only once. Given a much more abundant clone one base away, this may be a read error. The genes are TRBV18 and TRBJ2-7; TRBD2 matches at 7 bases. The CDR3 has 16 amino acids. J gave up 4 bases and V 2 bases, and 11 bases lay outside the gene matches. Germline assignment: CDR1 KGHSH and CDR2 LQKENI. CDR3 sequence reads: CASSPNAFVGGYEQYF. The CDR3 DNA follows: TGTGCCAGCTCACCAAATGCCTTTGTCGGGGGGTACGAGCAGTACTTC.

This clonotype was recorded many times. The chain links TRBV6-2 or TRBV6-3 to TRBJ1-5, with D possibly matching TRBD1 (5 bases). The length of the CDR3 is 16 residues. Trimming stripped 0 bases from V and 0 bases from J, with 9 bases between. Germline-derived CDR1 and CDR2 are MNHEY and SVGEGT. CDR3 DNA sequence: TGTGCCAGCAGTTACTCGACAGCCCATAGCAATCAGCCCCAGCATTTT. This gives the protein CASSYSTAHSNQPQHF.

This clonotype was observed a few times. The J gene is TRBJ2-6, the V gene TRBV4-3; 7 bases match TRBD1. This CDR3 is built from 15 residues. V was pared by 3 bases and J by 3 bases, with 2 bases of the junction left unmatched. Germline values: CDR1 LGHNA, CDR2 YSLEER. Written as DNA, the CDR3 is TGCGCCAGCAGCCAGACAGGGTTTGGGGCCAACGTCCTGACTTTC. The encoded protein is CASSQTGFGANVLTF.

This clonotype came up a few times. This sequence joins TRBV27 and TRBJ2-7; perhaps TRBD1 as D (6 bases). This CDR3 contains 16 residues. V lost 5 bases to trimming and J lost 2 bases, with 19 bases between them. Germline V gene lookup returns CDR1 MNHEY and CDR2 SMNVEV (reference sequence). The CDR3 sequence is CASSPSTGTLPYEQYF. Written as DNA, the CDR3 is TGTGCCAGCAGTCCATCAACAGGGACGCTCCCCTACGAGCAGTACTTC.

About this clonotype: A read error may be the cause here, since a much bigger clone is one base away. Here the CDR3 DNA reads TGTGCCAACAGCGTTTTGGCGGGAGACGCGGGCGAACTCAACACCGGGGAGCTGTTTTTT. Amino acids: CANSVLAGDAGELNTGELFF. J is TRBJ2-2 and V is TRBV9, with TRBD2 matching over 7 bases. The germline CDR1 and CDR2 sequences are SGDLS and YYNGEE. This CDR3 region has 20 residues.

This clonotype was found many times. V is TRBV12-3 or TRBV12-4 and J is TRBJ1-5, with 7 bases lining up with TRBD1. The CDR3 has 15 amino acids. V shed 2 bases, J shed 2 bases, and the junction held 3 bases outside the gene matches. The CDR3 is CASSLLGGGNQPQHF. In DNA form, the CDR3 reads TGTGCCAGCAGTTTACTAGGGGGCGGCAATCAGCCCCAGCATTTT.

This chain connects TRBV20-1 to TRBJ2-7; a possible D gene is TRBD1 (5 bases). The CDR3 runs to 13 residues. Trimming left V 1 base short and J 3 bases short, with 10 bases between. Germline V gene data show CDR1 as DFQATT and CDR2 as SNEGSKA (reference sequence). CDR3 sequence (DNA): TGCAGTGCTAGAGGCCTGGACAACTACGAGCAGTACTTC. It specifies CSARGLDNYEQYF.

This clonotype appeared a few times. V is TRBV7-9 and J is TRBJ1-3, with D perhaps TRBD1 (6 bases). Trimming left V 3 bases short and J 0 bases short, with 21 bases between. CDR3 length: 19 amino acids. Per germline, CDR1 SEHNR and CDR2 FQNEAQ (reference sequence). CDR3 nucleotide sequence: TGTGCCAGCAGCTTGAGGTACACAGGGAGCGCCAACTCTGGAAACACCATATATTTT. Residues: CASSLRYTGSANSGNTIYF.

This clonotype was detected ten times or more. Here the CDR3 reads CASSQVLDYDTQYF. CDR3 nucleotide sequence: TGCGCCAGCAGCCAAGTATTGGACTACGATACGCAGTATTTT. This sequence joins TRBV4-3 and TRBJ2-3, with D perhaps matching TRBD2 (6 bases). Germline V lookup: CDR1 LGHNA, CDR2 YSLEER. This CDR3 has 14 amino acids. V lost 1 base and J 6 bases, leaving 11 bases between the germline ends.

Notes on this clonotype: A read error may explain this, as a much larger clone is one base away. The chain recombines TRBV30 with TRBJ1-1; 7 bases align to TRBD1. Germline CDR1 GTSNPN, CDR2 SVGIG (reference sequence). The CDR3 runs 15 residues. DNA for the CDR3: TGTGCCTGGAGTGTATACAGGGGACTGAACGCTGAAGCTTTCTTT. Protein: CAWSVYRGLNAEAFF.

The rearrangement joins TRBV20-1 to TRBJ2-7; D ambiguous. The CDR3 runs 13 residues. Germline CDR1 and CDR2: DFQATT and SNEGSKA (reference sequence). Trimming took 6 bases from V and 0 from J, leaving 12 bases between them. The CDR3 DNA reads TGCAGTGCCTACGACCTAACCTCCTACGAGCAGTACTTC. Amino acids: CSAYDLTSYEQYF.